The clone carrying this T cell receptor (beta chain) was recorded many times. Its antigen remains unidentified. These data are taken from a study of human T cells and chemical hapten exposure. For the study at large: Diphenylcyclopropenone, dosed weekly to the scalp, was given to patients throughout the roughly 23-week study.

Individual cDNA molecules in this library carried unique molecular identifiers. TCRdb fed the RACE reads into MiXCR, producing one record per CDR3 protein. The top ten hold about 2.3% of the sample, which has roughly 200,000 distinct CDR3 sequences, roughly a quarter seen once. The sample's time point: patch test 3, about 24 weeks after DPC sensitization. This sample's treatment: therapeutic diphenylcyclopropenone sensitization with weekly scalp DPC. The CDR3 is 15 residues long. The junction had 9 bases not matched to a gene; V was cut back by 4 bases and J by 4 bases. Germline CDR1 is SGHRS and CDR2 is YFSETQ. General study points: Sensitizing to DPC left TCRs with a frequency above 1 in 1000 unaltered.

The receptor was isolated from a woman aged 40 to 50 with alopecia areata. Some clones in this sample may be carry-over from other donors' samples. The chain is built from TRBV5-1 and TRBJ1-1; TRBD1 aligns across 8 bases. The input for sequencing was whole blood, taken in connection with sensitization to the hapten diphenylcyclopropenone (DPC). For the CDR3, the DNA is TGCGCCAGCAGCGCGCAGTCGACAGGGGCCACTGAAGCTTTCTTT. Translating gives CASSAQSTGATEAFF.